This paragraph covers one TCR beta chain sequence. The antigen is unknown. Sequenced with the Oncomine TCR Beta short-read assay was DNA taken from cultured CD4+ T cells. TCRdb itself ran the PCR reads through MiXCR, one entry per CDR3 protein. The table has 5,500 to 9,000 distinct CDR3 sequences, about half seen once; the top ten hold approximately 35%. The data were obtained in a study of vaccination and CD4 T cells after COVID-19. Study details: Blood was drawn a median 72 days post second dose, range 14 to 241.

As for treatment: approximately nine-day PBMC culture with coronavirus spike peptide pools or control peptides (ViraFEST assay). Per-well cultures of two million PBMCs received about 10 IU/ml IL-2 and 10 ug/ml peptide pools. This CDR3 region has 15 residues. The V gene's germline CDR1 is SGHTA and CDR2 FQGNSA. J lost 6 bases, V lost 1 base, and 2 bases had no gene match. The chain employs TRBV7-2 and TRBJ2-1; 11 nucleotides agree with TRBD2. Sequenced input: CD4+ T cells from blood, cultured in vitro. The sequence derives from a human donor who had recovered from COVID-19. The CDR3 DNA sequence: TGTGCCAGCAGCTTAGAGGGACTAGCGGTCAATGAGCAGTTCTTC. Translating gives CASSLEGLAVNEQFF.